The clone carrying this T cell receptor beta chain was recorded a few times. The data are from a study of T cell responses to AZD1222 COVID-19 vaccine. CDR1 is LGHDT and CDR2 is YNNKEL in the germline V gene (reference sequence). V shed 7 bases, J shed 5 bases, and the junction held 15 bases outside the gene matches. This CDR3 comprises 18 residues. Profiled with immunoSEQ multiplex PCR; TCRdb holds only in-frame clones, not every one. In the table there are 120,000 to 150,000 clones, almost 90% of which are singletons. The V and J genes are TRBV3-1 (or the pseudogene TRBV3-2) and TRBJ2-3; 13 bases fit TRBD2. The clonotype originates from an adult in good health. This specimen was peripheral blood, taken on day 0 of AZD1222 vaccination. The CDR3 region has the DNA TGTGCCAGCACCTCCAAGTTGGGACTAGCGGGATTGGTAGATACGCAGTATTTT. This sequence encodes CASTSKLGLAGLVDTQYF.